Below, one TCR beta chain is given with its context. Its specificity is unknown. Gene names refer to mouse genes. Read sequence stops 4 residues before the CDR3 end, and the germline J gene provides the missing end. The sample has other DNA sequences that encode this CDR3 too. Trimming stripped 1 base from V and 3 bases from J, with 8 bases between. The CDR3 has 13 amino acids. The germline V gene has CDR1 NSHNY and CDR2 SYGAGN. This sample was taken from a study of CD8+ T cells in alopecia areata. Study in general: The authors grafted skin from roughly 6-12-month-old C3H/HeJ donors with spontaneous alopecia onto 7-10-week-old female C3H/HeJ mice.

CD4, CD8alpha, NKG2D, NKG2ACE and other markers guided sorting of pooled cutaneous lymph node cells. Reverse transcribed after extraction, RNA yielded cDNA as the sequencing template. Generated by immunoSEQ multiplex PCR, the TCRdb table keeps only in-frame clones and is missing some. Listed for the sample are 270,000 or so clones, none seen a single time. Regarding the study as a whole: Unlike in mice, where it was clearer, TCR sharing across patients was less clear, possibly HLA-related. Higher clonality and more expanded CD8+ clones appeared in lesional than normal scalp.

The chain carries TRBV13-1 and TRBJ2-7, with a weak D call TRBD2 (5 bases). Sequencing input: CD4+ T cells sorted from a lymph node. This clonotype originated in a C3H/HeJ mouse with alopecia areata. Strain MHC haplotype: H2-k. CDR3 sequence: CASSDLGIYEQYF. CDR3 DNA (partial): TGTGCCAGCAGTGATTTGGGGATCTAT.